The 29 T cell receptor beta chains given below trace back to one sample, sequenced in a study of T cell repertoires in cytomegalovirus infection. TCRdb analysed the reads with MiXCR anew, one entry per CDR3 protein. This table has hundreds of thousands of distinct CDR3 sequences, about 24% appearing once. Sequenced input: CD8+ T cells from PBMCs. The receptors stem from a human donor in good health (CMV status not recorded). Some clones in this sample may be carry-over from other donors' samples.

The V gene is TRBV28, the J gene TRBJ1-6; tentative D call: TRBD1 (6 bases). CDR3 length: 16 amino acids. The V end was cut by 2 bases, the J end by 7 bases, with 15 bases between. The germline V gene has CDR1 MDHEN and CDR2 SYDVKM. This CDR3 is CASSLGYRERNSPLHF. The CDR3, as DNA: TGTGCCAGCAGTTTAGGGTACAGGGAAAGAAATTCACCCCTCCACTTT.

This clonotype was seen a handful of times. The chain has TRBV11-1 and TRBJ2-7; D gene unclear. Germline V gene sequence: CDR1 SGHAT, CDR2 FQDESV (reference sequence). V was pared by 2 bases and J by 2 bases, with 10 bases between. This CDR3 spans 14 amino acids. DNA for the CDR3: TGTGCCAGCAGCTTAAGGGAAATCACCTACGAGCAGTACGTC. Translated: CASSLREITYEQYV.

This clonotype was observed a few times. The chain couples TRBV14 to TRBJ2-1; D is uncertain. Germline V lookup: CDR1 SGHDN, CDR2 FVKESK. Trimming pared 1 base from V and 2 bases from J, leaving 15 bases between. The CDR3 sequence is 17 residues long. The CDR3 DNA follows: TGTGCCAGCAGCCAAGCCATCAAATGGGGTCCCTACAATGAGCAGTTCTTC. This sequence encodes CASSQAIKWGPYNEQFF.

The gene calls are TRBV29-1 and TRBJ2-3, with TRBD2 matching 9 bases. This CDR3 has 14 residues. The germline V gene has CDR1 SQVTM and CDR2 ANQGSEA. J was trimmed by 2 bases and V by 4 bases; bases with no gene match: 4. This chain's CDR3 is CSVASGGNTDTQYF. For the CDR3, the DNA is TGCAGCGTTGCCAGCGGGGGGAACACAGATACGCAGTATTTT.

DNA of the CDR3: TGCGCCAGCAGCCCGGACAGGGCCGATGAGCAGTTCTTC. This codes for CASSPDRADEQFF. The chain carries TRBV5-1 and TRBJ2-1; TRBD1 aligns across 8 bases. CDR3 length: 13 residues. The junction had 5 bases not matched to a gene; V was cut back by 4 bases and J by 8 bases. Germline V gene lookup returns CDR1 SGHRS and CDR2 YFSETQ.

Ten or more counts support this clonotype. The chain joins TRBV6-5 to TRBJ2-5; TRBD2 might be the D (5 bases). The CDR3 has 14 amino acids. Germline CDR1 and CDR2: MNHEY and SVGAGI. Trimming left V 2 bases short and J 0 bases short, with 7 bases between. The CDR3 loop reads CASSYRLHQETQYF. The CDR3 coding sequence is TGTGCCAGCAGTTACCGACTACACCAAGAGACCCAGTACTTC.

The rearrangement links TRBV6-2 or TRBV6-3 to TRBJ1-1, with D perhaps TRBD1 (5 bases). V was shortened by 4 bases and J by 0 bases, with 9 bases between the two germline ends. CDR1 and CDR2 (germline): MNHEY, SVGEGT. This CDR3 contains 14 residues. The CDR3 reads CASSSGFLNTEAFF. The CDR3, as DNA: TGTGCCAGCAGTTCAGGGTTTTTGAACACTGAAGCTTTCTTT.

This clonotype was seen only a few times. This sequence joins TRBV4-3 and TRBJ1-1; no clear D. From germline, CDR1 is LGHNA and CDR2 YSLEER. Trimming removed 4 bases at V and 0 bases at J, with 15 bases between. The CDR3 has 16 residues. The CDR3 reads CASSPALGRMNTEAFF. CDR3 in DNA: TGCGCCAGCAGCCCCGCCCTCGGACGGATGAACACTGAAGCTTTCTTT.

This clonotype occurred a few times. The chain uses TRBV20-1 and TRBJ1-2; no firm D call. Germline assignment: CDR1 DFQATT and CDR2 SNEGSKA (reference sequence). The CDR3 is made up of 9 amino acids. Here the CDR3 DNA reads TGCAGACCGTACTATGGCTACACCTTC. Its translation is CRPYYGYTF.

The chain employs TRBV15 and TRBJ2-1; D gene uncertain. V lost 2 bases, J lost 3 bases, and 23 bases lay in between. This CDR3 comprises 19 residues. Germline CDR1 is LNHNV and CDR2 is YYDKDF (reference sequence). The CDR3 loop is CATSRRGRDRPIYYNEQFF. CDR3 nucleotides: TGTGCCACCAGCAGACGCGGCAGAGATCGGCCCATCTACTACAATGAGCAGTTCTTC.

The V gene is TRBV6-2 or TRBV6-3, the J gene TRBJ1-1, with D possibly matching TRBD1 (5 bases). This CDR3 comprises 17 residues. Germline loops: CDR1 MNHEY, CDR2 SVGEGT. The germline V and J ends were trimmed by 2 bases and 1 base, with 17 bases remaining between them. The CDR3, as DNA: TGTGCCAGCAGTTACCAGGACACTTTTGACGAGAACACTGAAGCTTTCTTT. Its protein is CASSYQDTFDENTEAFF.

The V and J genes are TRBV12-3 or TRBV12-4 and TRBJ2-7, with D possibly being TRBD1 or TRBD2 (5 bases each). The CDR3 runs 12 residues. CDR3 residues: CANSFGAGEQYV. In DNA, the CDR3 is TGTGCCAACAGTTTTGGGGCGGGCGAGCAGTACGTC.

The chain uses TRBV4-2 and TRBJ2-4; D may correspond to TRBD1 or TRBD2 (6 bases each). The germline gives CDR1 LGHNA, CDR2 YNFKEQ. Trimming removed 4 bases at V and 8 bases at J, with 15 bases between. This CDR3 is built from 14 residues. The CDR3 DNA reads TGTGCCAGCAGCCCAGCCGGGGGCCGAGACATTCAGTACTTC. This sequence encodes CASSPAGGRDIQYF.

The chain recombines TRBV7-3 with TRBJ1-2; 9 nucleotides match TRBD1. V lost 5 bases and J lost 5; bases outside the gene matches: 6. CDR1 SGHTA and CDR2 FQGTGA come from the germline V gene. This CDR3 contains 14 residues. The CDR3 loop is CASSDKGQGYGYTF. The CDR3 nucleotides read TGTGCCAGCAGCGACAAGGGACAGGGTTATGGCTACACCTTC.

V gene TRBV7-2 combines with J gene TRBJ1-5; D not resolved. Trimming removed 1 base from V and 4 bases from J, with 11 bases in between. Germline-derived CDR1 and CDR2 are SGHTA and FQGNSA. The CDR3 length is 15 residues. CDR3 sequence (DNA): TGTGCCAGCAGCTTAGTCGGTGCCGTTAATCAGCCCCAGCATTTT. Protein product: CASSLVGAVNQPQHF.

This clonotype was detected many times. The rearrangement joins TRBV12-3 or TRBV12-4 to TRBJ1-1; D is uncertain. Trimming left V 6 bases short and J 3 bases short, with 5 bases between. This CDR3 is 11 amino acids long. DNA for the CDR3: TGTGCCAGCAGCCGAGACACTGAAGCTTTCTTT. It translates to CASSRDTEAFF.

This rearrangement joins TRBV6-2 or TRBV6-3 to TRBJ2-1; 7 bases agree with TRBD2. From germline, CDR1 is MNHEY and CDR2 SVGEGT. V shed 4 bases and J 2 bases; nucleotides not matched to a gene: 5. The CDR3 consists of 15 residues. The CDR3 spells CASSFSGRAYNEQFF. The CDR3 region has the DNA TGTGCCAGCAGTTTCTCAGGGAGGGCCTACAATGAGCAGTTCTTC.

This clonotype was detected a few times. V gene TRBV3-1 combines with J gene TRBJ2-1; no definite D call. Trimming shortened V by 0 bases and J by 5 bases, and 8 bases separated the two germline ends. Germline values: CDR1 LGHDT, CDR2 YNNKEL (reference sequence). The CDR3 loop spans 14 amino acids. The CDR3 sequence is CASSQEAPDNEQFF. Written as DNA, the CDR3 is TGTGCCAGCAGCCAAGAAGCCCCGGACAATGAGCAGTTCTTC.

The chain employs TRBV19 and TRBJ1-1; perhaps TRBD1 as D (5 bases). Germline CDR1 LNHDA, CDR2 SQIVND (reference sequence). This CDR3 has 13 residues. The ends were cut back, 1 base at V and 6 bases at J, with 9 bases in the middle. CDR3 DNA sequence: TGTGCCAGTAGTATAGCAGGGAGGCCTGAAGCTTTCTTT. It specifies CASSIAGRPEAFF.

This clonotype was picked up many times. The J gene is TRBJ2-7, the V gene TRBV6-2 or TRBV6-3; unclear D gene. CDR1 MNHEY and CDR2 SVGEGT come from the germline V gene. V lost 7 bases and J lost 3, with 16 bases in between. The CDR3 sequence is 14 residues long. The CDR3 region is CASTDPGAFYEQYV. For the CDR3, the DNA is TGTGCCAGCACCGACCCCGGAGCCTTCTACGAGCAGTACGTC.

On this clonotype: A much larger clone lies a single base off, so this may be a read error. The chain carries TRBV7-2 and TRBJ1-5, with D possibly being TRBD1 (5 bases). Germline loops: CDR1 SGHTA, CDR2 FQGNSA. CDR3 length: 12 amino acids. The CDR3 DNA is TGTGTCAGCACCGCAGGGTTTCAGCCCCAGCATTTT. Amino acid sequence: CVSTAGFQPQHF.

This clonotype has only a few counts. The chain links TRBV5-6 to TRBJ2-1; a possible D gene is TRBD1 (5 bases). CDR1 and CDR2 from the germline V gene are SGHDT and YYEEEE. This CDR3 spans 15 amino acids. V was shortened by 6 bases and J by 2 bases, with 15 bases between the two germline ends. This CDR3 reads CASTRPQGAYNEQFF. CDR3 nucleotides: TGTGCCAGCACCCGACCCCAAGGGGCCTACAATGAGCAGTTCTTC.

CDR3 sequence: CASSYSIYAESSYNEQFF. The CDR3 region has the DNA TGTGCCAGCAGTTACTCGATATATGCGGAGAGCTCCTACAATGAGCAGTTCTTC. The chain is built from TRBV6-2 or TRBV6-3 and TRBJ2-1, with D unresolved. Germline V gene data show CDR1 as MNHEY and CDR2 as SVGEGT. Trimming took 0 bases from V and 0 from J, leaving 15 bases between them. This CDR3 has 18 residues.

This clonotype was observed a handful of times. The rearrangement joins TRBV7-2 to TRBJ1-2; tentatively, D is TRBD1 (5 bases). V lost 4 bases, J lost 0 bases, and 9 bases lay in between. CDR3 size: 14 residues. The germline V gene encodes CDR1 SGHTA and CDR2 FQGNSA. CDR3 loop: CASSYLTANYGYTF. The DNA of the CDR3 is TGTGCCAGCAGCTACCTGACAGCTAACTATGGCTACACCTTC.

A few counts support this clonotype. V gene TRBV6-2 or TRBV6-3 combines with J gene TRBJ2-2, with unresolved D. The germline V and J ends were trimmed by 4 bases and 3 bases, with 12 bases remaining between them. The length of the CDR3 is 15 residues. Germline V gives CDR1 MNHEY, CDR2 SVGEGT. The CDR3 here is CASSSSRLHTGELFF. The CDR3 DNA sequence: TGTGCCAGCAGTTCTTCCCGACTGCACACCGGGGAGCTGTTTTTT.

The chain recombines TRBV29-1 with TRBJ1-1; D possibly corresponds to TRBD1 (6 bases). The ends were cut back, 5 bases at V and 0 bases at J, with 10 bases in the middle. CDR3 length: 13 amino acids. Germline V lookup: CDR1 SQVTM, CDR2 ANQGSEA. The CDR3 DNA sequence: TGCAGCGTTAAGGACAGCATGAACACTGAAGCTTTCTTT. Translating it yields CSVKDSMNTEAFF.

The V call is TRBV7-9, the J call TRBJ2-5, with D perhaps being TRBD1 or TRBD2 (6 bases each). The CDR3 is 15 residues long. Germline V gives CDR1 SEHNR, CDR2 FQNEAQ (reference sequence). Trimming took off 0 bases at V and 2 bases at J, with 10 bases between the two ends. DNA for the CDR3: TGTGCCAGCAGCTTAGCACAGGGACTTCAAGAGACCCAGTACTTC. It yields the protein CASSLAQGLQETQYF.

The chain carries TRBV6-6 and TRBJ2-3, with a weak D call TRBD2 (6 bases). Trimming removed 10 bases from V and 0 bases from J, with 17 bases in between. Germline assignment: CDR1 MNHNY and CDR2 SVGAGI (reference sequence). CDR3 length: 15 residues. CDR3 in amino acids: CAITTGTSSTDTQYF. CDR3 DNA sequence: TGTGCCATCACCACCGGGACTTCTAGCACAGATACGCAGTATTTT.

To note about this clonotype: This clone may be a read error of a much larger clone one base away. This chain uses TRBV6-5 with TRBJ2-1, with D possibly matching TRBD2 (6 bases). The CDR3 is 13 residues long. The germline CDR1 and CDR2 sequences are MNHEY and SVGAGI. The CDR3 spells CVSGVGSYNEQFF. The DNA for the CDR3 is TGTGTCTCGGGGGTGGGCTCCTACAATGAGCAGTTCTTC.